The 31 T cell receptor beta chains in this list originate from one sample, sequenced in a study of breast tumors, draining lymph nodes, adjacent tissues. TCRdb called the multiplex PCR reads again in MiXCR, with one record for every CDR3 protein. The sample has 66,000 or so distinct CDR3 sequences; 40% to 55% are singletons. Sequencing was done on a sample of breast tumor tissue. The source of these receptors is a female donor with breast cancer. Some clones in this sample may be carry-over from other donors' samples.

This clonotype appeared many times. The chain combines TRBV14 with TRBJ2-5, with TRBD1 matching 8 bases. The CDR3 spans 15 residues. Trimming removed 4 bases from V and 5 bases from J; junction bases left unmatched: 9. Per germline, CDR1 SGHDN and CDR2 FVKESK. The CDR3: CASSPTAGGRETQYF. In nucleotides, the CDR3 is TGTGCCAGCAGCCCCACTGCAGGGGGCAGGGAGACCCAGTACTTC. The whole variable domain, filled in from reference TRBV14 and TRBJ2-5, reads EAGVTQFPSHSVIEKGQTVTLRCDPISGHDNLYWYRRVMGKEIKFLLHFVKESKQDESGMPNNRFLAERTGGTYSTLKVQPAELEDSGVYFCASSPTAGGRETQYFGPGTRLLVL.

This clonotype has a count of ten or more. The CDR3: CSAIRDSNQPQHF. DNA for the CDR3: TGCAGTGCTATTAGGGATAGCAATCAGCCCCAGCATTTT. The chain carries TRBV20-1 and TRBJ1-5; no clear D. V shed 4 bases and J shed 0 bases, with 7 bases lying between them. This CDR3 is built from 13 residues. Germline CDR1 is DFQATT and CDR2 is SNEGSKA (reference sequence).

In the case of this clonotype: A much larger clone lies one base from this, so it may be a read error. The V call is TRBV6-1, the J call TRBJ2-1, with 16 bases fitting TRBD2. This CDR3 is 16 amino acids long. CDR1 and CDR2 from the germline V gene are MNHNS and SASEGT. V lost 5 bases, J lost 5 bases, and 3 bases stayed unmatched. The CDR3 here is CASSPGLAGGNNEQFF. The CDR3 DNA follows: TGTGCCAGCAGTCCGGGACTAGCGGGAGGGAACAATGAGCAGTTCTTC.

This clonotype has just a few counts. This chain uses TRBV20-1 with TRBJ2-7; 8 bases map to TRBD2. V was clipped by 1 base and J by 7 bases; unmatched bases: 3. This CDR3 is built from 12 residues. Germline-derived CDR1 and CDR2 are DFQATT and SNEGSKA (reference sequence). DNA of the CDR3: TGCAGTGCTAGAGCGGGAGGGGTGGAGCAGTACTTC. Its translation is CSARAGGVEQYF.

This clonotype was seen ten or more times. V gene TRBV3-1 combines with J gene TRBJ2-3, with 9 bases identical to TRBD1. CDR3 length equals 13 residues. The germline CDR1 and CDR2 sequences are LGHDT and YNNKEL (reference sequence). V dropped 4 bases and J dropped 6; count of bases not matched to a gene: 2. CDR3 sequence: CASSRTGADTQYF. Here the CDR3 DNA reads TGTGCCAGCAGCCGGACAGGGGCCGATACGCAGTATTTT.

This chain uses TRBV20-1 with TRBJ1-3, with a weak D call TRBD1 (6 bases). CDR1 and CDR2 from the germline V gene are DFQATT and SNEGSKA (reference sequence). Trimming removed 5 bases at V and 8 bases at J, with 22 bases between. The CDR3 length is 15 residues. In DNA, the CDR3 is TGCAGTGCTCATGATGACAGGTCCTATGGCTACACCATATATTTT. Translated: CSAHDDRSYGYTIYF.

This clonotype was counted at least ten times. The J gene is TRBJ1-4, the V gene TRBV3-1; 7 nucleotides line up with TRBD1. The V gene end was trimmed by 6 bases and the J gene end by 6 bases; junction bases not matched to a gene: 16. The CDR3 loop spans 17 amino acids. Germline CDR1 and CDR2: LGHDT and YNNKEL (reference sequence). The DNA for the CDR3 is TGTGCCAGCAGTCGTGACTACAGGGGCGGGGGTGATGAAAAACTGTTTTTT. It translates to CASSRDYRGGGDEKLFF.

There are a few counts of this clonotype. CDR3 nucleotide sequence: TGTGCCAGCAGTTGGGGACTAGCGGGACATGGCTACACCTTC. As protein: CASSWGLAGHGYTF. This chain uses TRBV6-5 with TRBJ1-2; tentative D call: TRBD1 (5 bases). In germline, CDR1 is MNHEY, CDR2 SVGAGI. The V gene lost 4 bases and the J gene lost 6 bases, with 15 bases spanning the gap. The CDR3 spans 14 residues.

The sample holds many counts of this clonotype. The chain joins TRBV11-3 to TRBJ2-7; weak D call: TRBD2 (5 bases). Per germline, CDR1 SGHNT and CDR2 YENEEA. V lost 1 base to trimming and J lost 4 bases, with 14 bases between them. This CDR3 region has 15 residues. The DNA for the CDR3 is TGTGCCAGCAGCTTAGTCCCGGGAAAGGGATACGAGCAGTACTTC. This sequence encodes CASSLVPGKGYEQYF.

This clonotype was seen ten or more times. Possible read error: a much larger clone is one base away. The CDR3 sequence is CSAPLAGFGTEQFF. DNA for the CDR3: TGCAGTGCGCCCCTAGCGGGATTCGGCACTGAGCAGTTCTTC. J is TRBJ2-1 and V is TRBV20-1; 9 bases align to TRBD2. V shed 6 bases, J shed 9 bases, and the junction held 12 bases outside the gene matches. The CDR3 has 14 amino acids. Germline V lookup: CDR1 DFQATT, CDR2 SNEGSKA (reference sequence).

The V and J genes are TRBV29-1 and TRBJ1-4, with TRBD1 as a possible D gene (5 bases). CDR1 and CDR2 (germline): SQVTM, ANQGSEA. CDR3 length: 13 amino acids. Trimming shortened V by 3 bases and J by 5 bases, and 10 bases separated the two germline ends. CDR3 sequence: CSVDGHLNEKLFF. In DNA, the CDR3 is TGCAGCGTTGACGGACACCTCAATGAAAAACTGTTTTTT.

This clonotype has ten or more counts. This chain joins TRBV19 and TRBJ1-2; D gene ambiguous. The CDR3 runs to 13 residues. V gave up 6 bases and J gave up 0 bases, with 8 bases separating them. Germline assignment: CDR1 LNHDA and CDR2 SQIVND (reference sequence). The CDR3 coding sequence is TGTGCCAGTAGAAACACTACTAACTATGGCTACACCTTC. It codes for CASRNTTNYGYTF.

This clonotype was seen a few times. This chain joins TRBV19 and TRBJ1-5, with a weak D call TRBD1 (5 bases). Trimming took 5 bases from V and 6 from J, leaving 11 bases between them. This CDR3 region has 13 residues. Germline V lookup: CDR1 LNHDA, CDR2 SQIVND (reference sequence). The CDR3 here is CASSRGVRQPQHF. For the CDR3, the DNA is TGTGCCAGTAGTCGAGGGGTGCGTCAGCCCCAGCATTTT. Based on the CDR3 plus reference TRBV19 and TRBJ1-5, the full variable domain is DGGITQSPKYLFRKEGQNVTLSCEQNLNHDAMYWYRQDPGQGLRLIYYSQIVNDFQKGDIAEGYSVSREKKESFPLTVTSAQKNPTAFYLCASSRGVRQPQHFGDGTRLSIL.

This clonotype was recorded only once. This chain joins TRBV6-5 and TRBJ1-2, with D possibly TRBD1 on 5 matching bases. Trimming shortened V by 8 bases and J by 3 bases, and 19 bases separated the two germline ends. Germline loops: CDR1 MNHEY, CDR2 SVGAGI. The CDR3 sequence is 15 residues long. CDR3: CASSRGEGHYYGYTF. The CDR3 DNA follows: TGTGCCAGCTCTCGAGGGGAGGGGCACTACTATGGCTACACCTTC.

This clonotype appeared a few times. The CDR3 loop is CASSTQENTEAFF. CDR3 sequence (DNA): TGTGCCAGCAGTACTCAGGAGAACACTGAAGCTTTCTTT. V gene TRBV11-3 combines with J gene TRBJ1-1; D is undetermined. The germline V gene has CDR1 SGHNT and CDR2 YENEEA. There are 13 residues in the CDR3. Trimming cost V 6 bases and J 1 base, with 9 bases left between them. Filled out from reference TRBV11-3 and TRBJ1-1, the complete variable domain reads EAGVVQSPRYKIIEKKQPVAFWCNPISGHNTLYWYLQNLGQGPELLIRYENEEAVDDSQLPKDRFSAERLKGVDSTLKIQPAELGDSAVYLCASSTQENTEAFFGQGTRLTVV.

This clonotype showed up many times. The chain joins TRBV9 to TRBJ2-2; 7 bases are shared with TRBD1. Unmatched junction bases numbered 11, after V lost 6 bases and J lost 0 bases. CDR1 SGDLS and CDR2 YYNGEE come from the germline V gene. The CDR3 has 17 amino acids. The CDR3 nucleotides read TGTGCCAGCACCCCCCCATTCGACAGGGCGAACACCGGGGAGCTGTTTTTT. Translated, it gives CASTPPFDRANTGELFF. Drawing the rest from reference TRBV9 and TRBJ2-2, the complete variable domain is DSGVTQTPKHLITATGQRVTLRCSPRSGDLSVYWYQQSLDQGLQFLIQYYNGEERAKGNILERFSAQQFPDLHSELNLSSLELGDSALYFCASTPPFDRANTGELFFGEGSRLTVL.

This clonotype was observed at least ten times. The chain has TRBV7-9 and TRBJ1-1; possible D gene TRBD1, 6 bases. V lost 5 bases and J 1 base, leaving 14 bases between the germline ends. The CDR3 covers 15 residues. CDR1 is SEHNR, CDR2 FQNEAQ, per germline (reference sequence). The CDR3, as DNA: TGTGCCAGCAGCCCCCCACAGGGATCGAACACTGAAGCTTTCTTT. Protein: CASSPPQGSNTEAFF.

The chain couples TRBV7-3 to TRBJ1-2; 9 nucleotides align to TRBD1. Germline V gene lookup returns CDR1 SGHTA and CDR2 FQGTGA. There are 17 residues in the CDR3. With 2 bases clipped from V and 0 bases from J, the junction kept 7 bases outside the gene matches. The CDR3 region is CASSLLGGDRANYGYTF. The CDR3 coding sequence is TGTGCCAGCAGCTTATTAGGGGGGGACAGGGCTAACTATGGCTACACCTTC.

This clonotype occurred many times. The genes are TRBV6-6 and TRBJ1-1; 8 positions match TRBD1. In germline, CDR1 is MNHNY, CDR2 SVGAGI (reference sequence). Losses at the gene ends were 4 bases for V and 1 base for J; bases not matched to a gene: 5. The CDR3 length is 15 residues. CDR3 sequence: CASSFPQGANTEAFF. For the CDR3, the DNA is TGTGCCAGCAGTTTCCCTCAGGGGGCGAACACTGAAGCTTTCTTT.

This chain joins TRBV9 and TRBJ2-2; no clear D. This CDR3 comprises 12 residues. V was shortened by 3 bases and J by 8 bases, with 8 bases between the two germline ends. The germline V gene encodes CDR1 SGDLS and CDR2 YYNGEE. DNA for the CDR3: TGTGCCAGCAGCGAGTCCACGGGGGAGCTGTTTTTT. This sequence encodes CASSESTGELFF. The variable domain in full, completed from reference TRBV9 and TRBJ2-2, reads DSGVTQTPKHLITATGQRVTLRCSPRSGDLSVYWYQQSLDQGLQFLIQYYNGEERAKGNILERFSAQQFPDLHSELNLSSLELGDSALYFCASSESTGELFFGEGSRLTVL.

The chain combines TRBV5-1 with TRBJ2-7, with 8 nucleotides matching TRBD2. Trimming cost V 3 bases and J 4 bases; bases outside gene matches: 15. The CDR3 loop spans 17 amino acids. Germline V gene data show CDR1 as SGHRS and CDR2 as YFSETQ. The CDR3 is CASSSPTGGDRNYEQYF. The CDR3 region has the DNA TGCGCCAGCAGCTCACCTACGGGGGGGGACCGAAATTACGAGCAGTACTTC.

Here the CDR3 DNA reads TGTGCCAGCAGCATAGGAACAGGGGGTAAACTCTACGAGCAGTACTTC. It yields the protein CASSIGTGGKLYEQYF. The chain recombines TRBV7-9 with TRBJ2-7, with TRBD1 identical over 8 bases. Germline values: CDR1 SEHNR, CDR2 FQNEAQ (reference sequence). J gave up 3 bases and V 5 bases, and 12 bases lay outside the gene matches. The CDR3 consists of 16 residues.

In this sample, this clonotype turned up once. V and J are TRBV4-2 and TRBJ2-2; weak D call: TRBD2 (5 bases). The CDR3 totals 16 residues. The germline gives CDR1 LGHNA, CDR2 YNFKEQ. Trimming took off 6 bases at V and 1 base at J, with 15 bases between the two ends. CDR3 in DNA: TGTGCCAGCAGTTATGCCACGGGGAGGAACACCGGGGAGCTGTTTTTT. This translates into CASSYATGRNTGELFF.

There are many counts of this clonotype. The chain links TRBV5-1 to TRBJ1-4, with 12 bases fitting TRBD1. V lost 8 bases, J lost 4 bases, and 6 bases stayed unmatched. The germline V gene has CDR1 SGHRS and CDR2 YFSETQ. The CDR3 totals 15 residues. CDR3 sequence: CASTGTGGLNEKLFF. The CDR3 bases are TGCGCCAGTACCGGGACAGGGGGCCTTAATGAAAAACTGTTTTTT.

This clonotype was detected many times. The rearrangement links TRBV5-1 to TRBJ2-7; the D gene is possibly TRBD2 (8 bases). Deletions cut 0 bases from V and 6 bases from J, with 16 bases between. CDR3 length: 15 amino acids. Germline CDR1 reads SGHRS; CDR2 reads YFSETQ. The CDR3 spells CASSLGGGTAGEQYF. CDR3 bases: TGCGCCAGCAGCTTGGGCGGGGGGACAGCAGGCGAGCAGTACTTC.

This clonotype was recorded many times. This chain uses TRBV5-1 with TRBJ2-7, with D possibly TRBD2 on 5 matching bases. Germline-derived CDR1 and CDR2 are SGHRS and YFSETQ. This CDR3 is built from 12 residues. Trimming shortened V by 4 bases and J by 3 bases, and 8 bases separated the two germline ends. The CDR3 sequence: CASSARGYEQYF. The CDR3 DNA reads as TGCGCCAGCAGCGCCCGGGGCTACGAGCAGTACTTC.

This clonotype has a count of ten or more. This rearrangement joins TRBV7-9 to TRBJ1-2; possible D gene TRBD1, 5 bases. This CDR3 is built from 15 residues. Germline CDR1 and CDR2: SEHNR and FQNEAQ (reference sequence). V dropped 5 bases and J dropped 8 bases, with 21 bases sitting between them. CDR3 bases: TGTGCCAGCAGCCCCGCTTACGGGGCCGGGGCGGGCTACACCTTC. Translated, it gives CASSPAYGAGAGYTF.

Remarks on this clonotype: The missing conserved phenylalanine or tryptophan at the end of this CDR3 makes a read error likely. This chain links TRBV11-2 with TRBJ2-7; D is ambiguous. V dropped 0 bases and J dropped 5 bases, with 14 bases sitting between them. CDR1 is SGHAT, CDR2 FQNNGV, per germline. CDR3 size: 15 residues. The CDR3 is CASSLDPATRHEQYS. The CDR3, as DNA: TGTGCCAGCAGCTTAGACCCCGCTACCCGCCACGAGCAGTACTCC.

This clonotype was recorded only once. The rearrangement uses TRBV7-9 and TRBJ1-1; tentatively, D is TRBD1 (5 bases). V lost 4 bases and J lost 3, with 12 bases in between. Per germline, CDR1 SEHNR and CDR2 FQNEAQ (reference sequence). This CDR3 has 14 residues. CDR3 sequence (DNA): TGTGCCAGCAGCTCCCTCCGGGACTACACTGAAGCTTTCTTT. It yields the protein CASSSLRDYTEAFF.

This clonotype has a handful of counts. A much larger clone sits a single nucleotide away, making a read error possible. This chain uses TRBV5-4 with TRBJ2-5, with TRBD2 matching 8 bases. CDR1 and CDR2 (germline): SGHNT, YYREEE (reference sequence). CDR3 length equals 13 residues. The DNA for the CDR3 is TGTGCCAGCAACGACGGGAGGGGAGAGACCCGGTACTTC. Its translation is CASNDGRGETRYF.

On this clonotype itself: This may be a read error, as it is one base from a much larger clone. CDR3 in amino acids: CASSPGTGRGGFTF. The DNA of the CDR3 is TGTGCCAGCAGTCCAGGGACAGGAAGGGGTGGCTTCACCTTC. The J gene is TRBJ1-2, the V gene TRBV6-5, with 8 bases aligning to TRBD1. The CDR3 has 14 residues. Looked up from germline, CDR1 is MNHEY and CDR2 is SVGAGI.